The next 32 T cell receptor beta chains were all read from a single sample in a study of T cell changes during pregnancy in multiple sclerosis. Repertoires were generated with immunoSEQ multiplex PCR, while TCRdb's copy carries only in-frame clones and drops some. Counted here are about 60,000 clones, over 75% occurring once; the ten biggest clones make up roughly 0.85%. This sample comprised peripheral blood, obtained before pregnancy. Receptor source: a female donor with multiple sclerosis, enrolled in a pregnancy study.

This chain links TRBV18 with TRBJ1-2; TRBD1 matches at 7 bases. CDR3 length: 12 residues. The ends lost 2 bases at V and 7 bases at J; junction bases unmatched: 1. Germline-derived CDR1 and CDR2 are KGHSH and LQKENI. CDR3 sequence reads: CASSPSGGGYTF. CDR3 sequence (DNA): TGTGCCAGCTCACCATCAGGGGGTGGCTACACCTTC.

The genes are TRBV7-9 and TRBJ1-2; 7 bases fit TRBD1. The CDR3 consists of 17 residues. V lost 3 bases, J lost 4 bases, and 14 bases stayed unmatched. The germline V gene has CDR1 SEHNR and CDR2 FQNEAQ (reference sequence). The CDR3 DNA follows: TGTGCCAGCAGCTTGAGAAGAGGGGGCCCTCTTACCTATGGCTACACCTTC. Translation gives CASSLRRGGPLTYGYTF.

The V gene is TRBV27, the J gene TRBJ2-7, with a weak D call TRBD2 (6 bases). The V end lost 7 bases, the J end lost 7 bases, and 17 bases lay between the germline ends. Germline CDR1 reads MNHEY; CDR2 reads SMNVEV (reference sequence). This CDR3 is 13 amino acids long. In DNA, the CDR3 is TGTGCCAGCAAATCCTCGGAGGGGAGGGAGCAGTACTTC. Encoded protein: CASKSSEGREQYF.

The chain couples TRBV21-1 to TRBJ2-3; whether TRBD2, the table's D call, matches the DNA was not checked. TRBV21-1 is tagged as a pseudogene. The CDR3 has 14 residues. The CDR3 nucleotides read TGTGCCAGCACCAAGCGGGGGGGCATAGATACGCAGTATTTT. This gives the protein CASTKRGGIDTQYF.

The chain combines TRBV6-5 with TRBJ1-2; tentatively, D is TRBD1 (6 bases). The V gene lost 6 bases and the J gene lost 4 bases, with 15 bases spanning the gap. This CDR3 has 14 residues. Germline V gene data show CDR1 as MNHEY and CDR2 as SVGAGI. The CDR3 sequence: CASSRNRDLYGYTF. DNA for the CDR3: TGTGCCAGCAGCCGTAACAGGGACCTCTATGGCTACACCTTC.

V and J are TRBV14 and TRBJ2-5; tentatively, D is TRBD2 (6 bases). Germline CDR1 and CDR2: SGHDN and FVKESK. The CDR3 runs to 15 residues. With 1 base removed from V and 4 bases from J, the gap between germline ends came to 13 bases. CDR3 in amino acids: CASSQGRLVGETQYF. The CDR3 bases are TGTGCCAGCAGCCAAGGTAGACTAGTCGGAGAGACCCAGTACTTC.

The chain is built from TRBV2 and TRBJ2-1; 15 positions agree with TRBD2. The germline V gene encodes CDR1 SNHLY and CDR2 FYNNEI. The CDR3 length is 17 residues. V shed 6 bases and J 0 bases; nucleotides not matched to a gene: 3. CDR3 DNA: TGTGCCAGCAGAGGGACTAGCGGGGGGTACTCCTACAATGAGCAGTTCTTC. Its translation is CASRGTSGGYSYNEQFF.

This clone was seen once. This rearrangement joins TRBV7-9 to TRBJ2-1, with 7 bases identical to TRBD1. The CDR3 is made up of 12 amino acids. J lost 7 bases, V lost 7 bases, and 4 bases had no gene match. Germline lookup yields CDR1 SEHNR and CDR2 FQNEAQ (reference sequence). CDR3 nucleotide sequence: TGTGCCAGCACCCTGACAGGGAATGAGCAGTTCTTC. It encodes CASTLTGNEQFF. Supplemented by reference TRBV7-9 and TRBJ2-1, the full variable domain reads DTGVSQNPRHKITKRGQNVTFRCDPISEHNRLYWYRQTLGQGPEFLTYFQNEAQLEKSRLLSDRFSAERPKGSFSTLEIQRTEQGDSAMYLCASTLTGNEQFFGPGTRLTVL.

This sequence joins TRBV5-4 and TRBJ1-3, with 7 bases that match TRBD1. The junction had 7 bases not matched to a gene; V was cut back by 0 bases and J by 4 bases. The CDR3 covers 16 residues. Germline CDR1 reads SGHNT; CDR2 reads YYREEE (reference sequence). The CDR3 is CASSLEPGGSGNTIYF. Here the CDR3 DNA reads TGTGCCAGCAGCTTGGAACCAGGGGGTTCAGGAAACACCATATATTTT.

The V call is TRBV4-2, the J call TRBJ1-2; perhaps TRBD1 as D (6 bases). The CDR3 sequence is 16 residues long. Trimming took off 2 bases at V and 3 bases at J, with 16 bases between the two ends. Germline values: CDR1 LGHNA, CDR2 YNFKEQ. CDR3 residues: CASSQTSDSYYYGYTF. The CDR3 DNA follows: TGTGCCAGCAGCCAAACTTCGGACAGCTACTACTATGGCTACACCTTC.

On this clone itself: The same CDR3 can be traced to other DNA sequences in this sample. The chain is built from TRBV6-5 and TRBJ1-3; no reliable D call. This CDR3 is built from 15 residues. The V gene lost 5 bases and the J gene lost 0 bases, with 11 bases spanning the gap. Germline CDR1 reads MNHEY; CDR2 reads SVGAGI. CDR3 bases: TGTGCCAGCAGTCTGACTGGAAGCTCTGGAAACACCATATATTTT. Encoded protein: CASSLTGSSGNTIYF.

This chain joins TRBV5-1 and TRBJ2-7, with unresolved D. V was trimmed by 3 bases and J by 4 bases, leaving 5 bases between them. The CDR3 consists of 11 residues. Per the germline V gene, CDR1 is SGHRS and CDR2 is YFSETQ. CDR3 DNA sequence: TGCGCCAGCAGCTCAGATTACGAGCAGTACTTC. This encodes CASSSDYEQYF.

The V call is TRBV5-6, the J call TRBJ2-7, with TRBD1 identical over 7 bases. The CDR3 contains 15 residues. The trim removed 0 bases at V and 3 bases at J, leaving 6 bases unmatched. Germline V gene data show CDR1 as SGHDT and CDR2 as YYEEEE. The CDR3 is CASSLGQGMNYEQYF. The CDR3 DNA reads as TGTGCCAGCAGCTTGGGACAGGGTATGAACTACGAGCAGTACTTC.

This clone was seen only once. The chain uses TRBV2 and TRBJ2-5, with 13 bases aligning to TRBD2. There are 15 residues in the CDR3. V lost 6 bases to trimming and J lost 3 bases; unmatched junction nucleotides: 4. CDR1 and CDR2 (germline): SNHLY, FYNNEI. The CDR3 DNA sequence: TGTGCCAGCAGCCGAGGACTAGCGGGGGAAGAGACCCAGTACTTC. Protein product: CASSRGLAGEETQYF.

The J gene is TRBJ2-7, the V gene TRBV7-2; tentatively, D is TRBD1 (5 bases). The V gene lost 6 bases and the J gene lost 2 bases, with 14 bases spanning the gap. The CDR3 sequence is 14 residues long. Germline V lookup: CDR1 SGHTA, CDR2 FQGNSA. As DNA, the CDR3 is TGTGCCAGCAGACCACGAACAGGAACCTACGAGCAGTACTTC. This gives the protein CASRPRTGTYEQYF. Filled out from reference TRBV7-2 and TRBJ2-7, the complete variable domain reads GAGVSQSPSNKVTEKGKDVELRCDPISGHTALYWYRQSLGQGLEFLIYFQGNSAPDKSGLPSDRFSAERTGGSVSTLTIQRTQQEDSAVYLCASRPRTGTYEQYFGPGTRLTVT.

In this sample, this clone turned up a few times. J is TRBJ1-1 and V is TRBV18; D remains ambiguous. V lost 2 bases, J lost 7 bases, and 8 bases lay in between. The CDR3 covers 12 residues. Germline loops: CDR1 KGHSH, CDR2 LQKENI. The CDR3 sequence is CASSPAVGEAFF. The CDR3 DNA follows: TGTGCCAGCTCACCAGCGGTCGGTGAAGCTTTCTTT.

The chain couples TRBV27 to TRBJ1-2; a possible D gene is TRBD1 (6 bases). This CDR3 has 17 residues. The germline V gene has CDR1 MNHEY and CDR2 SMNVEV (reference sequence). V gave up 4 bases and J gave up 8 bases, with 26 bases separating them. Written as DNA, the CDR3 is TGTGCCAGCAGTTCCCAAGGTGGGAGAGACAGGATTCGAGGCTACACCTTC. It is translated as CASSSQGGRDRIRGYTF.

The rearrangement uses TRBV7-2 and TRBJ1-1; TRBD1 matches at 7 bases. The junction had 8 bases not matched to a gene; V was cut back by 5 bases and J by 5 bases. This CDR3 has 14 amino acids. CDR1 is SGHTA and CDR2 is FQGNSA in the germline V gene. The CDR3: CASSPVDRWTEAFF. CDR3 bases: TGTGCCAGCAGCCCCGTGGACAGGTGGACTGAAGCTTTCTTT.

The chain joins TRBV5-5 to TRBJ2-3, with 7 bases matching TRBD2. The CDR3 covers 15 residues. J gave up 4 bases and V 1 base, and 6 bases lay outside the gene matches. Per germline, CDR1 SGHKS and CDR2 YYEKEE (reference sequence). In DNA form, the CDR3 reads TGTGCCAGCAGCTTGTCCGGGGGGTGGGCAGATACGCAGTATTTT. Amino acid sequence: CASSLSGGWADTQYF.

The chain uses TRBV7-2 and TRBJ2-3, with TRBD2 identical over 7 bases. The CDR3 spans 15 residues. The junction had 1 base not matched to a gene; V was cut back by 0 bases and J by 1 base. Germline V gives CDR1 SGHTA, CDR2 FQGNSA. Written as DNA, the CDR3 is TGTGCCAGCAGCTTAGCCCGGGGGGGCACAGATACGCAGTATTTT. Translation: CASSLARGGTDTQYF.

The chain employs TRBV7-3 and TRBJ1-6, with TRBD1 as a possible D gene (6 bases). The germline CDR1 and CDR2 sequences are SGHTA and FQGTGA. The germline V and J ends were trimmed by 5 bases and 6 bases, with 14 bases remaining between them. The CDR3 spans 15 residues. The CDR3 is CASSPTGQTNSPLHF. The CDR3 DNA reads TGTGCCAGCAGCCCAACTGGACAGACTAATTCACCCCTCCACTTT.

A note on this clone: One end of the junction varies from germline; a read error may be responsible. The chain recombines TRBV5-4 with TRBJ2-7, with 12 bases fitting TRBD2. The germline V gene has CDR1 SGHNT and CDR2 YYREEE (reference sequence). The CDR3 loop spans 12 amino acids. For the CDR3, the DNA is TGTGCCAGCAGCACCACTAGCGGGGGGCTAAGCTTC. Encoded protein: CASSTTSGGLSF.

This chain joins TRBV18 and TRBJ1-5; D gene unclear. Germline V CDR1 and CDR2: KGHSH, LQKENI. This CDR3 is 14 amino acids long. Trimming removed 0 bases from V and 12 bases from J, with 15 bases in between. The chain's CDR3 is CASSPPGASFLQHF. CDR3 nucleotides: TGTGCCAGCTCACCACCGGGCGCCAGTTTCCTCCAGCATTTT.

The J gene is TRBJ2-2, the V gene TRBV5-5; D possibly corresponds to TRBD1 (5 bases). The CDR3 sequence is 14 residues long. CDR1 is SGHKS and CDR2 is YYEKEE in the germline V gene (reference sequence). The V end lost 4 bases, the J end lost 1 base, and 8 bases lay between the germline ends. CDR3 bases: TGTGCCAGCAGCGGAACAGGGAACACCGGGGAGCTGTTTTTT. As protein: CASSGTGNTGELFF.

The chain is built from TRBV9 and TRBJ1-6; 8 bases agree with TRBD1. This CDR3 has 17 amino acids. CDR1 and CDR2 (germline): SGDLS, YYNGEE. J gave up 1 base and V 2 bases, and 5 bases lay outside the gene matches. CDR3 DNA: TGTGCCAGCAGCGTCTCCAGGGGGCAATCCTATAATTCACCCCTCCACTTT. Amino acid sequence: CASSVSRGQSYNSPLHF. Looking up the rest from reference TRBV9 and TRBJ1-6 gives the full variable domain: DSGVTQTPKHLITATGQRVTLRCSPRSGDLSVYWYQQSLDQGLQFLIQYYNGEERAKGNILERFSAQQFPDLHSELNLSSLELGDSALYFCASSVSRGQSYNSPLHFGNGTRLTVT.

This sequence joins TRBV7-2 and TRBJ1-1; D possibly corresponds to TRBD1 (6 bases). In germline, CDR1 is SGHTA, CDR2 FQGNSA. Trimming removed 1 base from V and 4 bases from J, with 13 bases in between. This CDR3 region has 15 residues. CDR3 residues: CASSLDSGVGTEAFF. The DNA for the CDR3 is TGTGCCAGCAGCTTAGATTCAGGGGTCGGCACTGAAGCTTTCTTT. Full variable domain (missing parts from reference TRBV7-2 and TRBJ1-1): GAGVSQSPSNKVTEKGKDVELRCDPISGHTALYWYRQSLGQGLEFLIYFQGNSAPDKSGLPSDRFSAERTGGSVSTLTIQRTQQEDSAVYLCASSLDSGVGTEAFFGQGTRLTVV.

This chain's CDR3 is CASSPRTQGTNTGELFF. The CDR3, as DNA: TGTGCCAGCTCTCCGCGGACCCAGGGCACAAACACCGGGGAGCTGTTTTTT. The chain uses TRBV18 and TRBJ2-2; TRBD1 might be the D (5 bases). Trimming stripped 6 bases from V and 2 bases from J, with 19 bases between. CDR1 and CDR2 from the germline V gene are KGHSH and LQKENI. The CDR3 totals 17 residues.

The chain joins TRBV19 to TRBJ1-2; TRBD1 agrees at 7 bases. V was clipped by 4 bases and J by 4 bases; unmatched bases: 3. The CDR3 loop spans 13 amino acids. Germline CDR1 LNHDA, CDR2 SQIVND (reference sequence). The CDR3 region is CASSSGTAYGYTF. In DNA, the CDR3 is TGTGCCAGTAGTAGCGGGACAGCCTATGGCTACACCTTC.

The rearrangement joins TRBV25-1 to TRBJ2-3; D remains unclear. This CDR3 comprises 13 residues. V was cut by 1 base and J by 6 bases, with 8 bases left in between. Germline V gene data show CDR1 as MGHDK and CDR2 as SYGVNS. In nucleotides, the CDR3 is TGTGCCAGCAGTGAATCCCATGCGGATACGCAGTATTTT. Translating it yields CASSESHADTQYF.

The rearrangement uses TRBV19 and TRBJ1-6, with D uncertain. CDR1 is LNHDA, CDR2 SQIVND, per germline (reference sequence). This CDR3 is 12 amino acids long. Trimming took 2 bases from V and 8 from J, leaving 4 bases between them. The CDR3 DNA follows: TGTGCCAGTAGTATACCAGATTCACCCCTCCACTTT. It yields the protein CASSIPDSPLHF.

This clone is a singleton in its sample. V gene TRBV7-2 combines with J gene TRBJ2-7, with 9 bases matching TRBD2. The CDR3 consists of 18 residues. Germline loops: CDR1 SGHTA, CDR2 FQGNSA. J gave up 12 bases and V 0 bases, and 21 bases lay outside the gene matches. The CDR3: CASSLARPASGALGNAYF. CDR3 sequence (DNA): TGTGCCAGCAGCTTAGCGCGTCCGGCTAGCGGGGCCCTAGGTAATGCGTACTTC. Filled out from reference TRBV7-2 and TRBJ2-7, the complete variable domain reads GAGVSQSPSNKVTEKGKDVELRCDPISGHTALYWYRQSLGQGLEFLIYFQGNSAPDKSGLPSDRFSAERTGGSVSTLTIQRTQQEDSAVYLCASSLARPASGALGNAYFGPGTRLTVT.

The chain couples TRBV7-8 to TRBJ2-7, with 12 bases that match TRBD1. The CDR3 length is 15 residues. V shed 3 bases and J 2 bases; nucleotides not matched to a gene: 2. Germline assignment: CDR1 SGHVS and CDR2 FQNEAQ. The CDR3 nucleotides are TGTGCCAGCAGCTTCGGGACAGGGGGCCCCTACGAGCAGTACTTC. This sequence encodes CASSFGTGGPYEQYF. Variable domain in full (rest from reference TRBV7-8 and TRBJ2-7): GAGVSQSPRYKVAKRGQDVALRCDPISGHVSLFWYQQALGQGPEFLTYFQNEAQLDKSGLPSDRFFAERPEGSVSTLKIQRTQQEDSAVYLCASSFGTGGPYEQYFGPGTRLTVT.